This passage covers 6 T cell receptor beta chains from one sample sequenced in a study of blood T cells in healthy people across ages. Through a sample-barcoded 5' primer and a J-beta primer mix, a second PCR was run for roughly 6 to 11 cycles. TCRdb reanalysed the 5' RACE reads using MiXCR and keeps one entry per CDR3 protein. The sample holds around 1,900,000 distinct CDR3 sequences, roughly 43% seen once. The sample comprised blood. The receptors come from a human donor in good health.

The V call is TRBV4-2, the J call TRBJ2-2; 8 bases are a match to TRBD2. The germline V gene encodes CDR1 LGHNA and CDR2 YNFKEQ. V gave up 0 bases and J gave up 5 bases; unmatched junction bases: 5. This CDR3 region has 16 residues. The CDR3 loop reads CASSQEGTRPTGELFF. CDR3 nucleotide sequence: TGTGCCAGCAGCCAAGAAGGGACTAGACCTACCGGGGAGCTGTTTTTT.

This chain uses TRBV28 with TRBJ2-3; 10 positions match TRBD1. The germline V gene encodes CDR1 MDHEN and CDR2 SYDVKM. The CDR3 contains 16 residues. Germline trimming cut 3 bases from V and 2 bases from J; bases unmatched to any gene: 5. The CDR3: CASSFGQGETTDTQYF. The DNA for the CDR3 is TGTGCCAGCAGTTTTGGACAGGGGGAGACCACAGATACGCAGTATTTT.

The V and J genes are TRBV20-1 and TRBJ2-7; 9 nucleotides align to TRBD1. V lost 2 bases, J lost 2 bases, and 7 bases stayed unmatched. CDR1 and CDR2 (germline): DFQATT, SNEGSKA (reference sequence). CDR3 length equals 15 residues. CDR3 coding DNA: TGCAGTGCTAGACCTGGGACAGGGAATACCTACGAGCAGTACTTC. The encoded protein is CSARPGTGNTYEQYF.

This clonotype has a handful of counts. This chain links TRBV7-3 with TRBJ2-5, with 10 bases fitting TRBD2. Germline assignment: CDR1 SGHTA and CDR2 FQGTGA. The CDR3 runs to 17 residues. With V trimmed by 3 bases and J by 4 bases, 11 bases remained unmatched. The DNA of the CDR3 is TGTGCCAGCAGCTTCGGAGCGCTAGCGGGGGTGGGAGAGACCCAGTACTTC. As protein: CASSFGALAGVGETQYF.

This clonotype was detected only a few times. The germline gene is not matched at one end of the junction; a read error may be the cause. The J gene is TRBJ2-6, the V gene TRBV18; the D call may be TRBD1 or TRBD2 (6 bases each). Germline-derived CDR1 and CDR2 are KGHSH and LQKENI. The CDR3 consists of 17 residues. The CDR3 DNA is TGTGCCAGCTCACCACCGGGGGGCGCATCTGGGGCCGACGTCCTGACTTTC. It encodes CASSPPGGASGADVLTF.

A remark on this clonotype: Mismatch with germline at one junction end may stem from a read error. The CDR3 protein is CASSPIGDRDGCTF. In DNA, the CDR3 is TGTGCCAGCAGTCCCATAGGGGACAGAGATGGCTGCACCTTC. V and J are TRBV6-6 and TRBJ1-2, with TRBD1 identical over 7 bases. CDR3 size: 14 residues. Germline CDR1 MNHNY, CDR2 SVGAGI (reference sequence).